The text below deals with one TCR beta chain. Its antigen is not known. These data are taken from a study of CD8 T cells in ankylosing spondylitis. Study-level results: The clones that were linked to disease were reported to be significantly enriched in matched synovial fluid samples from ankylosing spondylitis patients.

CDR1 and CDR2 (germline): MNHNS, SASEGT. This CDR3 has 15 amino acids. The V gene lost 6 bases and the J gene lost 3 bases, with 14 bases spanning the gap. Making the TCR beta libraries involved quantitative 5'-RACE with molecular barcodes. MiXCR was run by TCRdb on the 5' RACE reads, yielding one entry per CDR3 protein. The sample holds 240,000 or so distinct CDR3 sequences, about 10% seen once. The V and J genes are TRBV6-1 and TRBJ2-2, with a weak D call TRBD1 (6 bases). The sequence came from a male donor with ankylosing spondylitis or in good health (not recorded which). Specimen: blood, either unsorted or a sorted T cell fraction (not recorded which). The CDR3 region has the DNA TGTGCCAGCAGCGGGGCAGGGGCCCACACCGGGGAGCTGTTTTTT. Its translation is CASSGAGAHTGELFF.